The rows below give T cell receptor beta chains drawn from one sample of a study of long-term antiretroviral therapy in people with HIV. Data came from immunoSEQ multiplex PCR; TCRdb stores just in-frame clones and leaves some out. The data hold over 25,000 clones, with roughly 80% observed a single time. The sequenced sample was unsorted PBMCs, obtained 3 years after starting antiretroviral therapy. The receptors originated from a middle-aged man with HIV. The CDR3 runs from the conserved cysteine through the conserved F or W.

>TRBV4-3
CASSHSDSFQETQYF
>TRBV18
CASSPPLRLAGADEQFF
>TRBV5-1
CASSLGTTPVEANVLTF
>TRBV7-9
CASSFGQNYGYTF
>TRBV7-9
CASSLGGVGAFF
>TRBV7-2
CASSFGRSGYNEQFF
>TRBV19
CASIQGNGNTIYF
>TRBV7-9
CASSSIYRDKDQDTEAFF
>TRBV19
CASISGHESNQPQHF
>TRBV7-8
CASSLDTGGGNTEAFF
>TRBV7-9
CASSRDPGQGNEKLFF
>TRBV7-9
CASSPPAAGEKLFF
>TRBV5-1
CASSLIAGSTDTQYF
>TRBV11-2
CASSRGGNRQPQHF
>TRBV18
CASSPRASAGTSYNEQFF
>TRBV28
CASRPGGAAASSSYEQYF
>TRBV6-5
CATRTGFEKLFF
>TRBV19
CASSPGQGRAETQYF
>TRBV9
CASSREGNTEAFF
>TRBV19
CASSVSGNTEAFF
>TRBV18
CASSPGEGQPQHF
>TRBV10-3
CAISEDEVGTQYF
>TRBV10-3
CAIIRGPENTEAFF
>TRBV25-1
CASSTYYEQYF
>TRBV11-2
CASSLFWDSPLHF
>TRBV10-3
CAIGKPGGNSPLHF
>TRBV7-9
CASSDGQGAYGYTF
>TRBV7-3
CASSHGTGGGGGYTF
>TRBV7-9
CASSLGPMVGQYF
>TRBV6-1
CASTLIPSPLHF
>TRBV11-2
CASRGVGTDTQYF
>TRBV5-5
CASSLVAALVGGANVLTF
>TRBV7-9
CASRPDNQPQHF
>TRBV5-1
CASSRTGVPSVNTGELFF
>TRBV28
CASRVTGSAYEQYF